The clone carrying this TCR beta chain showed up just once. The data are from a study of blood T cell repertoires in COVID-19. The CDR3 is 16 residues long. V was cut by 3 bases and J by 5 bases, with 16 bases left in between. CDR1 SGHTA and CDR2 FQGNSA come from the germline V gene. Assay: immunoSEQ multiplex PCR; the TCRdb copy retains only in-frame clones and omits some. The sample consists of roughly 140,000 clones, roughly four fifths of them appearing once. The V and J genes are TRBV7-2 and TRBJ2-2, with a possible D match to TRBD2 (5 bases). The origin of this receptor is a woman between 18 and 29 years old who had been exposed to COVID-19. The sample consisted of PBMCs or T cells enriched from blood (not recorded which). DNA of the CDR3: TGTGCCAGCAGCTTGGGGTCTGGGAGAGGTACCGGGGAGCTGTTTTTT. Translation: CASSLGSGRGTGELFF.